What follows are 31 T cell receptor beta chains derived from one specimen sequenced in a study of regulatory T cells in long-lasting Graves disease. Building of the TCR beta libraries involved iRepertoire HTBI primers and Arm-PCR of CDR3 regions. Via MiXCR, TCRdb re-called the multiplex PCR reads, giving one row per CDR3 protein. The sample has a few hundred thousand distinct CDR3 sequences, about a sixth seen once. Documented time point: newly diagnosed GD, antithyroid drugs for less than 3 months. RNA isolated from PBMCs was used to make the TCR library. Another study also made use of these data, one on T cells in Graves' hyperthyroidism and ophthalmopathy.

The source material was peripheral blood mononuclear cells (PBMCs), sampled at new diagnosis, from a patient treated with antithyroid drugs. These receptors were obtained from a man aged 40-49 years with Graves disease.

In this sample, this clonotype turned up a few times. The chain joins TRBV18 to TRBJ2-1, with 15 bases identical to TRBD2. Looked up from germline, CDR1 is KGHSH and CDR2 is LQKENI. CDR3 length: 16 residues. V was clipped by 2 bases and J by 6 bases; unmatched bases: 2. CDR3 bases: TGTGCCAGCTCACCATGGGGACTAGCGGGGGGCAATGAGCAGTTCTTC. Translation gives CASSPWGLAGGNEQFF. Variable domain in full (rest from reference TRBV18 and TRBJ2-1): NAGVMQNPRHLVRRRGQEARLRCSPMKGHSHVYWYRQLPEEGLKFMVYLQKENIIDESGMPKERFSAEFPKEGPSILRIQQVVRGDSAAYFCASSPWGLAGGNEQFFGPGTRLTVL.

The CDR3 loop is CASSSPFGGAEYNEQFF. The CDR3 DNA follows: TGTGCCAGCAGTTCCCCCTTCGGGGGGGCCGAATACAATGAGCAGTTCTTC. This chain joins TRBV7-8 and TRBJ2-1; 8 bases are a match to TRBD2. This CDR3 spans 17 amino acids. Germline CDR1 is SGHVS and CDR2 is FQNEAQ. The ends lost 6 bases at V and 4 bases at J; junction bases unmatched: 14.

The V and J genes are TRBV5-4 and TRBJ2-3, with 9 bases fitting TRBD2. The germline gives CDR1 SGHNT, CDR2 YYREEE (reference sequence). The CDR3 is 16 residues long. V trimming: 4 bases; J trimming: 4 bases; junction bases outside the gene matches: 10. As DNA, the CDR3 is TGTGCCAGCAGCCCCGGAGGCGGGGGGGCCCCAGATACGCAGTATTTT. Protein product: CASSPGGGGAPDTQYF.

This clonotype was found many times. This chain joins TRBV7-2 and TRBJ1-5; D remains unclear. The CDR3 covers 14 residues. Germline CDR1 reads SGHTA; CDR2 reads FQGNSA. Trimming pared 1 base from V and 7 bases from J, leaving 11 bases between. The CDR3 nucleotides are TGTGCCAGCAGCTTAGTGGCGGTCGTCCAGCCCCAGCATTTT. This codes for CASSLVAVVQPQHF. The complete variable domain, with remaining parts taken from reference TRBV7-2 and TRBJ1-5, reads GAGVSQSPSNKVTEKGKDVELRCDPISGHTALYWYRQSLGQGLEFLIYFQGNSAPDKSGLPSDRFSAERTGGSVSTLTIQRTQQEDSAVYLCASSLVAVVQPQHFGDGTRLSIL.

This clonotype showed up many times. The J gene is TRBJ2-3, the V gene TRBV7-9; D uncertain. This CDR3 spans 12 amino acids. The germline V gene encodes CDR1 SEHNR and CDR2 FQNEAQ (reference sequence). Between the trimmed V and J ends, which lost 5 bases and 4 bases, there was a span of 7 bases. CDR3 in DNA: TGTGCCAGCAGCCCACACGCAGATACGCAGTATTTT. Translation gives CASSPHADTQYF.

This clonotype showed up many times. The CDR3 region has the DNA TGCGCCAGCAGCCACCCGGGACAGGCTAACTATGGCTACACCTTC. Amino acid sequence: CASSHPGQANYGYTF. The rearrangement joins TRBV4-1 to TRBJ1-2, with 8 bases identical to TRBD1. Trimming at V came to 3 bases and at J to 0 bases, leaving 3 bases not matched to a gene. Germline CDR1 reads MGHRA; CDR2 reads YSYEKL. The CDR3 runs to 15 residues.

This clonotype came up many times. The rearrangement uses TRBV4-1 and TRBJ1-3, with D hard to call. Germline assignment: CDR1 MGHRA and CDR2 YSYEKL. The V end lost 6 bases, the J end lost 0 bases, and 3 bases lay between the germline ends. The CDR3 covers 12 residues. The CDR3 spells CASRSSGNTIYF. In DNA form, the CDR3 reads TGCGCCAGCAGGTCCTCTGGAAACACCATATATTTT.

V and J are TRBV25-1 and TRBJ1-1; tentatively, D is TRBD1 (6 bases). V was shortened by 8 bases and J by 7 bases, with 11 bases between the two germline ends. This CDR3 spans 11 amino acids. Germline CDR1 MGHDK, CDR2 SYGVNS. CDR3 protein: CASGRGHEAFF. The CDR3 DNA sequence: TGTGCCAGCGGGCGGGGGCATGAAGCTTTCTTT.

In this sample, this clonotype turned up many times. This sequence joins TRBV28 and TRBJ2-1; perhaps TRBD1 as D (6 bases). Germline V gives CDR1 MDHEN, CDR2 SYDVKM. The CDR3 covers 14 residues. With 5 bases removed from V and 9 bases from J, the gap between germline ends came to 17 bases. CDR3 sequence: CASSPIGGSVEQFF. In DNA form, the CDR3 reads TGTGCCAGCAGTCCCATAGGGGGATCCGTTGAGCAGTTCTTC.

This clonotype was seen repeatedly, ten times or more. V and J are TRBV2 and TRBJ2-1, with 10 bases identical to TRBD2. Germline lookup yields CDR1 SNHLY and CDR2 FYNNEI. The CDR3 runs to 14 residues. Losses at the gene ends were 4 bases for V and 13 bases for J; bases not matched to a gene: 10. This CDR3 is CASSGLAGGQLQFF. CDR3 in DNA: TGTGCCAGCAGTGGCTTAGCGGGGGGCCAGTTACAGTTCTTC.

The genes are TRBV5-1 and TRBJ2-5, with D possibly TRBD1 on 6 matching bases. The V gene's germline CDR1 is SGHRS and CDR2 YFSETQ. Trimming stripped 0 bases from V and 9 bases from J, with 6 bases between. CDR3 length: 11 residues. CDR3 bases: TGCGCCAGCAGCTTGGAGGGGGCCCAGTACTTC. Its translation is CASSLEGAQYF.

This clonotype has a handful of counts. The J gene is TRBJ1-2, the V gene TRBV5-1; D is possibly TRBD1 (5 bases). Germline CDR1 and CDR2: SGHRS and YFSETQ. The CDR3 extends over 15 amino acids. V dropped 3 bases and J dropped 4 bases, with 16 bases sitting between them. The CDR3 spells CASSSPAGGFYGYTF. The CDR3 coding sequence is TGCGCCAGCAGCTCCCCTGCGGGGGGTTTCTATGGCTACACCTTC. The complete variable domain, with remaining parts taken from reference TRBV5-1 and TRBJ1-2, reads KAGVTQTPRYLIKTRGQQVTLSCSPISGHRSVSWYQQTPGQGLQFLFEYFSETQRNKGNFPGRFSGRQFSNSRSEMNVSTLELGDSALYLCASSSPAGGFYGYTFGSGTRLTVV.

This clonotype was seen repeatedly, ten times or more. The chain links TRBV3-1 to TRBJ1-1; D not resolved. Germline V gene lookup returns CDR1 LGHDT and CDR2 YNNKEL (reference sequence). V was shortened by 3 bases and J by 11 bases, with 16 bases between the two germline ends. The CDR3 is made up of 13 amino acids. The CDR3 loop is CASSHPGFGFAFF. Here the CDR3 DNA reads TGTGCCAGCAGCCATCCCGGATTCGGCTTTGCTTTCTTT.

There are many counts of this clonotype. The CDR3 region has the DNA TGTGCCAGCAGTCGATCAGGGGGAGAGACCCAGTACTTC. It is translated as CASSRSGGETQYF. The chain uses TRBV28 and TRBJ2-5, with 7 nucleotides matching TRBD1. This CDR3 spans 13 amino acids. Germline CDR1 reads MDHEN; CDR2 reads SYDVKM. Trimming cost V 5 bases and J 4 bases; bases outside gene matches: 4.

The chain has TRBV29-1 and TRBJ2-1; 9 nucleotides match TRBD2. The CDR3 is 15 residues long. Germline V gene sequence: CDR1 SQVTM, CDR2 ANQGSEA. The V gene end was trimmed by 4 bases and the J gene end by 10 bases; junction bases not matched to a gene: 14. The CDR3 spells CSVGLSSGSFGEQFF. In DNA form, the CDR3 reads TGCAGCGTTGGACTGAGTAGCGGGAGTTTCGGAGAGCAGTTCTTC.

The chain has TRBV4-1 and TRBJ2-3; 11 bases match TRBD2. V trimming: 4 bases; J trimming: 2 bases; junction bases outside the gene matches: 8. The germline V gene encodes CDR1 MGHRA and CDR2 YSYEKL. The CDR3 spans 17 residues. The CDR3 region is CASSLKALAGVTDTQYF. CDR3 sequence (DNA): TGCGCCAGCAGCCTGAAGGCACTAGCGGGAGTCACAGATACGCAGTATTTT.

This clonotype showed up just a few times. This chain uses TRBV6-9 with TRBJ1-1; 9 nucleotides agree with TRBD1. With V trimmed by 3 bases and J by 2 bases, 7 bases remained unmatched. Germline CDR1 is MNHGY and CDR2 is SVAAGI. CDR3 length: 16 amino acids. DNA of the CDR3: TGTGCCAGCAGTTACCCAAGACAGGGGGGTAACACTGAAGCTTTCTTT. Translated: CASSYPRQGGNTEAFF.

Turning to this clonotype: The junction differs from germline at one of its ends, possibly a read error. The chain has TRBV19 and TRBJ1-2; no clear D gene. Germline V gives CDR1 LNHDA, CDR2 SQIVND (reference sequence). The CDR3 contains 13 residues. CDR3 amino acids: CASSISENYGCTF. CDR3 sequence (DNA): TGTGCCAGTAGTATTTCAGAGAACTATGGCTGCACCTTC.

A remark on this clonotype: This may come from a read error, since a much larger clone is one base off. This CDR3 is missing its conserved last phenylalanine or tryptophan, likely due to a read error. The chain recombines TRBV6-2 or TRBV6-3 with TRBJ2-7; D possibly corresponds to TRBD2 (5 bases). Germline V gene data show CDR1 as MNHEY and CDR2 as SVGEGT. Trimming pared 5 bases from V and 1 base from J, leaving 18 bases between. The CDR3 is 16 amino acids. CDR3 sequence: CASSEIRATGSYEQYC. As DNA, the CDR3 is TGTGCCAGCAGTGAAATAAGGGCAACGGGGTCCTACGAGCAGTACTGC.

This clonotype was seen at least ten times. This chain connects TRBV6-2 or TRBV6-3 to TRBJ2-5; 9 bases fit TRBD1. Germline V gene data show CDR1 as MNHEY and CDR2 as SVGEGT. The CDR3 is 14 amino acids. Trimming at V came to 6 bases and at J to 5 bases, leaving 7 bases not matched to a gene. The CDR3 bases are TGTGCCAGCAGGGGCTACAGGGGGCGGGAGACCCAGTACTTC. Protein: CASRGYRGRETQYF.

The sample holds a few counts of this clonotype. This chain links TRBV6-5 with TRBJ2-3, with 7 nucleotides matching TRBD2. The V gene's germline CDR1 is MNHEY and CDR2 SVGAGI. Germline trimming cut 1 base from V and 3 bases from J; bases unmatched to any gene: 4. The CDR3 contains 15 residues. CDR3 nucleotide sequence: TGTGCCAGCAGTTACTTCGGGGGGTCAACAGATACGCAGTATTTT. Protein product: CASSYFGGSTDTQYF.

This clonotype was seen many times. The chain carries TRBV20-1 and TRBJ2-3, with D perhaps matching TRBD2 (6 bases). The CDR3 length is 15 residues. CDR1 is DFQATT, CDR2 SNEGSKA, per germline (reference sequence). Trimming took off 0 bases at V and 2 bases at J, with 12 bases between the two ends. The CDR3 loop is CSARDRELPTDTQYF. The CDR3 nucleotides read TGCAGTGCTAGAGACCGGGAGTTACCCACAGATACGCAGTATTTT.

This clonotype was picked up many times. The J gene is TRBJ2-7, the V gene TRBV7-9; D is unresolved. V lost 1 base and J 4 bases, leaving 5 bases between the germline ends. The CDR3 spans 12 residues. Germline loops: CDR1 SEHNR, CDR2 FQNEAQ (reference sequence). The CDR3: CASSLVRYEQYF. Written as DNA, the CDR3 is TGTGCCAGCAGCTTAGTGAGATACGAGCAGTACTTC.

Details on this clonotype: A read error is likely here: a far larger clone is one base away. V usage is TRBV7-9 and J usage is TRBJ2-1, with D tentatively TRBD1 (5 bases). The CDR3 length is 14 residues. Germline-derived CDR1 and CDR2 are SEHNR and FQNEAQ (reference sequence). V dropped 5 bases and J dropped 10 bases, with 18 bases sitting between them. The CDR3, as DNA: TGTGCCAGCAGCCCCAGGCGTGGGGCCTACGAGCAGTTCTTC. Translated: CASSPRRGAYEQFF.

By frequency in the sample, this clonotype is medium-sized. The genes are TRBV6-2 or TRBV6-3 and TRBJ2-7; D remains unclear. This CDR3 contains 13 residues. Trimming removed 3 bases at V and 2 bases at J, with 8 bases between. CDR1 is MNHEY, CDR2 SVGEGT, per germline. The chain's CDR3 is CASSYDTAYEQYF. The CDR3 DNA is TGTGCCAGCAGTTATGACACGGCCTACGAGCAGTACTTC.

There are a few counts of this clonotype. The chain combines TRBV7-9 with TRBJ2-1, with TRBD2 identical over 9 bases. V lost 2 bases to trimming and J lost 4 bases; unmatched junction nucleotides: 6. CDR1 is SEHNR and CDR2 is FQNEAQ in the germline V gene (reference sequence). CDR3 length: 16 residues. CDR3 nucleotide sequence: TGTGCCAGCAGCTTAAGGAGGCTAGCGGGGTACAATGAGCAGTTCTTC. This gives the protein CASSLRRLAGYNEQFF.

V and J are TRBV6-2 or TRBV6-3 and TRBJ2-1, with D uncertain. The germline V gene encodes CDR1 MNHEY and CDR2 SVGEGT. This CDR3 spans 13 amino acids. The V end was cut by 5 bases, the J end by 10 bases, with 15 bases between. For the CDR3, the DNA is TGTGCCAGCAGTAGTGTGGCCGGACGGGAGCAGTTCTTC. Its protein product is CASSSVAGREQFF.

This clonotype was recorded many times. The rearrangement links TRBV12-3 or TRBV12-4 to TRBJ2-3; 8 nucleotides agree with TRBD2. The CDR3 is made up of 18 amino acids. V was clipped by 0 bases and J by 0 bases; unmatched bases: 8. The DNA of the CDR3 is TGTGCCAGCAGTTTAGCTCTGGCAGCGGGGGTTAGCACAGATACGCAGTATTTT. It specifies CASSLALAAGVSTDTQYF.

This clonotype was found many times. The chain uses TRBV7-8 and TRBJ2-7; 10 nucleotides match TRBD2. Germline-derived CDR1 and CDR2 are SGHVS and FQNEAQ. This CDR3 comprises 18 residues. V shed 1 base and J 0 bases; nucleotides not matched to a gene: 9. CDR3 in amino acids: CASSLGWLAGDISYEQYF. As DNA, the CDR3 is TGTGCCAGCAGCTTAGGTTGGCTAGCGGGGGATATCTCCTACGAGCAGTACTTC.

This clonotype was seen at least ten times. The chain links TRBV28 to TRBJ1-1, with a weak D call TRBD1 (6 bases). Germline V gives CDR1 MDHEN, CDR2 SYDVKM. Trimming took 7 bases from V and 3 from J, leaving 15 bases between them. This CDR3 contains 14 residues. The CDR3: CASTVGGPHTEAFF. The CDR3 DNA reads TGTGCCAGCACCGTGGGGGGGCCCCACACTGAAGCTTTCTTT.

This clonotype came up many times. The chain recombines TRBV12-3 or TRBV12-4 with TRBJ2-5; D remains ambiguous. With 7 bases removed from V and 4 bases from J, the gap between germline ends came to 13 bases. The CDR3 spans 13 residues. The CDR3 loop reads CASTTNHLETQYF. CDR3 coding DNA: TGTGCCAGCACCACGAACCATTTAGAGACCCAGTACTTC.